Each of the 5 T cell receptor beta chains below was sequenced from the same sample in a study of T cell repertoires in cytomegalovirus infection. The antigens for these receptors are not known. TCRdb re-called the reads through MiXCR, storing one row per CDR3 protein. The sample has about 24,000 distinct CDR3 sequences; 20% to 25% are singletons. The input for sequencing was CD8+ T cells from cultured PBMCs, taken from culture after CMV antigen stimulation. Receptors were obtained from a human donor in good health (CMV status not recorded). Some clones in this sample may be carry-over from other donors' samples.

V is TRBV28 and J is TRBJ2-1, with 7 bases identical to TRBD2. Germline-derived CDR1 and CDR2 are MDHEN and SYDVKM. This CDR3 contains 14 residues. V was pared by 2 bases and J by 10 bases, with 8 bases of the junction left unmatched. The CDR3 is CASSLEPLADEQFF. CDR3 in DNA: TGTGCCAGCAGTTTAGAACCCCTAGCGGACGAGCAGTTCTTC.

Here the CDR3 reads CSARAATSPTYEQYF. DNA of the CDR3: TGCAGTGCTAGAGCCGCGACTAGCCCCACTTACGAGCAGTACTTC. The chain carries TRBV20-1 and TRBJ2-7; TRBD2 matches 7 bases. V shed 1 base and J 4 bases; nucleotides not matched to a gene: 10. Germline assignment: CDR1 DFQATT and CDR2 SNEGSKA (reference sequence). CDR3 length equals 15 residues.

Of note for this clonotype: A much bigger clone sits one base away, suggesting this may be a read error. This chain links TRBV7-2 with TRBJ1-2; D gene ambiguous. This CDR3 has 12 residues. CDR1 is SGHTA, CDR2 FQGNSA, per germline. The CDR3 DNA reads TGTGCCAGCAGCCTAGATCTGGATGGCTACCCCTTC. Translation: CASSLDLDGYPF.

The CDR3 sequence is CASSYRGIGGANVLTF. The CDR3 DNA is TGTGCCAGCAGTTACAGGGGAATAGGGGGGGCCAACGTCCTGACTTTC. V is TRBV13 and J is TRBJ2-6; 7 bases map to TRBD1. There are 16 residues in the CDR3. Unmatched junction bases numbered 9, after V lost 6 bases and J lost 4 bases. The germline V gene encodes CDR1 PRHDT and CDR2 FYEKMQ (reference sequence). Variable domain in full (rest from reference TRBV13 and TRBJ2-6): AAGVIQSPRHLIKEKRETATLKCYPIPRHDTVYWYQQGPGQDPQFLISFYEKMQSDKGSIPDRFSAQQFSDYHSELNMSSLELGDSALYFCASSYRGIGGANVLTFGAGSRLTVL.

The chain employs TRBV12-3 or TRBV12-4 and TRBJ1-1; D is uncertain. The CDR3 extends over 16 amino acids. Trimming removed 5 bases at V and 4 bases at J, with 20 bases between. CDR3 in amino acids: CASSPPGRVGITEAFF. CDR3 DNA: TGTGCCAGCAGTCCACCCGGGCGGGTAGGGATCACTGAAGCTTTCTTT.